Listed here are 8 T cell receptor beta chains from one sample, sequenced in a study of blood T cell repertoires in COVID-19. Sequenced by immunoSEQ multiplex PCR; TCRdb stores in-frame clones only, minus some. The sample consists of about 150,000 clones, roughly 83% of them appearing once. Sequencing was carried out using peripheral blood. These receptors came from a woman aged 55-75 years with COVID-19, enrolled during active disease.

The chain uses TRBV6-5 and TRBJ1-3; D might be TRBD1 (5 bases). Trimming removed 6 bases at V and 8 bases at J, with 11 bases between. The CDR3 extends over 12 amino acids. Germline V gives CDR1 MNHEY, CDR2 SVGAGI. The CDR3 spells CASSFLGDTIYF. CDR3 sequence (DNA): TGTGCCAGCAGCTTCTTAGGGGACACCATATATTTT.

This chain joins TRBV5-8 and TRBJ2-5, with TRBD2 identical over 12 bases. The V gene's germline CDR1 is SGHTS and CDR2 YDEGEE. The V and J ends lost 0 bases and 2 bases, in that order; junction bases with no gene match: 11. The CDR3 has 19 residues. CDR3 in DNA: TGTGCCAGCAGCTTGGGTGACCTAGCGGGAGGGCCTAGGCAAGAGACCCAGTACTTC. Protein: CASSLGDLAGGPRQETQYF. The full variable domain, in which reference TRBV5-8 and TRBJ2-5 provide the parts outside the CDR3, is EAGVTQSPTHLIKTRGQQATLRCSPISGHTSVYWYQQALGLGLQFLLWYDEGEERNRGNFPPRFSGRQFPNYSSELNVNALELEDSALYLCASSLGDLAGGPRQETQYFGPGTRLLVL.

The genes are TRBV5-1 and TRBJ1-1; D remains ambiguous. With 4 bases removed from V and 5 bases from J, the gap between germline ends came to 9 bases. The CDR3 has 12 residues. The germline CDR1 and CDR2 sequences are SGHRS and YFSETQ. The CDR3 coding sequence is TGCGCCAGCAGCCCCATACTTACTGAAGCTTTCTTT. Protein sequence: CASSPILTEAFF.

The rearrangement joins TRBV7-9 to TRBJ1-6; no clear D. The V and J ends lost 2 bases and 6 bases respectively, with 5 bases between them. CDR1 and CDR2 (germline): SEHNR, FQNEAQ (reference sequence). The CDR3 is made up of 13 amino acids. CDR3 sequence reads: CASSLPGNSPLHF. Here the CDR3 DNA reads TGTGCCAGCAGCTTACCCGGTAATTCACCCCTCCACTTT.

The chain combines TRBV6-5 with TRBJ1-1; D is undetermined. The CDR3 is 11 amino acids. Germline V gives CDR1 MNHEY, CDR2 SVGAGI. Trimming pared 5 bases from V and 3 bases from J, leaving 4 bases between. As DNA, the CDR3 is TGTGCCAGCAGTCGTTACACTGAAGCTTTCTTT. It codes for CASSRYTEAFF.

The rearrangement uses TRBV18 and TRBJ1-2; D uncertain. V was pared by 2 bases and J by 6 bases, with 13 bases between. The germline V gene encodes CDR1 KGHSH and CDR2 LQKENI. The CDR3 spans 14 residues. The CDR3 DNA follows: TGTGCCAGCTCACCAGGGGAAGGAGGTGATGGCTACACCTTC. Translating gives CASSPGEGGDGYTF.

The chain joins TRBV29-1 to TRBJ1-3; TRBD1 matches at 8 bases. After removal of 6 bases from V and 2 bases from J, the junction contained 6 bases not matched to a gene. The CDR3 has 14 residues. Germline V gives CDR1 SQVTM, CDR2 ANQGSEA. In DNA, the CDR3 is TGCAGCGTCCAACCAGGGGGCACTGGAAACACCATATATTTT. Translated, it gives CSVQPGGTGNTIYF.

Details on this clone: This may be a read error: a much more frequent sequence differs by one nucleotide. The chain joins TRBV19 to TRBJ2-4; 7 bases are a match to TRBD2. Trimming removed 5 bases from V and 7 bases from J; junction bases left unmatched: 8. CDR3 size: 14 residues. Germline V gene lookup returns CDR1 LNHDA and CDR2 SQIVND (reference sequence). In nucleotides, the CDR3 is TGTGCCAGTAGTGCTGCTGGGGGGGGGAACATTCAGTACTTC. Translated, it gives CASSAAGGGNIQYF. The full variable domain, rest sourced from reference TRBV19 and TRBJ2-4, is DGGITQSPKYLFRKEGQNVTLSCEQNLNHDAMYWYRQDPGQGLRLIYYSQIVNDFQKGDIAEGYSVSREKKESFPLTVTSAQKNPTAFYLCASSAAGGGNIQYFGAGTRLSVL.